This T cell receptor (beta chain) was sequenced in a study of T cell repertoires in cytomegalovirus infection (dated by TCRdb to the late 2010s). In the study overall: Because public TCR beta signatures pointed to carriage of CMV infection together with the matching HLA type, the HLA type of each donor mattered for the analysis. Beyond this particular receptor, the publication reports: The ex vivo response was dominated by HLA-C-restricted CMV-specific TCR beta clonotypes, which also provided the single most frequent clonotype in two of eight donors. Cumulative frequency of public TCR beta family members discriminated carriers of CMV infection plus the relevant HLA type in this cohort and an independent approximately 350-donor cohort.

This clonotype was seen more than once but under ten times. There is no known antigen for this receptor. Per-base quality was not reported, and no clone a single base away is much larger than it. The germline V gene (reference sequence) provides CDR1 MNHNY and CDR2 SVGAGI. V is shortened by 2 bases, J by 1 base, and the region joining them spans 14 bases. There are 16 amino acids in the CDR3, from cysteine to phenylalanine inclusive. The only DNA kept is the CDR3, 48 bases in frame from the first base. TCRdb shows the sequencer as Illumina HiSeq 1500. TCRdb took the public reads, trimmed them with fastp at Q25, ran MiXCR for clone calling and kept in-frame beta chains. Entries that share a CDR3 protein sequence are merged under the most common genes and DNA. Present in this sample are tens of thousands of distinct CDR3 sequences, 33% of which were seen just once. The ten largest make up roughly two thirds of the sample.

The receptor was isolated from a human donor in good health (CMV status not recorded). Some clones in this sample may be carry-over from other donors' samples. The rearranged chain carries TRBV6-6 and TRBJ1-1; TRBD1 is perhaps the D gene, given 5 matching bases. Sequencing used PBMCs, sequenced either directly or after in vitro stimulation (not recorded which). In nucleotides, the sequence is TGTGCCAGCAGTTACGGGAGACAGAGGGCGAACACTGAAGCTTTCTTT. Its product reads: CASSYGRQRANTEAFF.